This T cell receptor beta chain was recovered during a study of cytomegalovirus exposure and HLA in healthy donors. 60 Vbeta and 13 Jbeta primers were used in PCR. Study processing details: Around 9.9 million shared chains were among the roughly 78 million unique TCR beta chains that a later analysis counted. This table comes from immunoSEQ multiplex PCR, and its TCRdb copy is limited to in-frame clones, with some not included. From that table come the V and J calls and clone size; the DNA was used to work out D and trimming. The table has 150,000 or so clones, over 60% seen once; the top ten hold 0.66%. The length of the CDR3 is 16 residues. With 3 bases removed from V and 2 bases from J, the gap between germline ends came to 16 bases. Germline V lookup: CDR1 SGDLS, CDR2 YYNGEE.

This TCR derives from a male donor in good health and CMV-seronegative. Sample: PBMCs. The V call is TRBV9, the J call TRBJ2-3, with D perhaps matching TRBD2 (6 bases). The CDR3 protein is CASSEEGDWSTDTQYF. Here the CDR3 DNA reads TGTGCCAGCAGCGAAGAAGGGGACTGGTCCACAGATACGCAGTATTTT.